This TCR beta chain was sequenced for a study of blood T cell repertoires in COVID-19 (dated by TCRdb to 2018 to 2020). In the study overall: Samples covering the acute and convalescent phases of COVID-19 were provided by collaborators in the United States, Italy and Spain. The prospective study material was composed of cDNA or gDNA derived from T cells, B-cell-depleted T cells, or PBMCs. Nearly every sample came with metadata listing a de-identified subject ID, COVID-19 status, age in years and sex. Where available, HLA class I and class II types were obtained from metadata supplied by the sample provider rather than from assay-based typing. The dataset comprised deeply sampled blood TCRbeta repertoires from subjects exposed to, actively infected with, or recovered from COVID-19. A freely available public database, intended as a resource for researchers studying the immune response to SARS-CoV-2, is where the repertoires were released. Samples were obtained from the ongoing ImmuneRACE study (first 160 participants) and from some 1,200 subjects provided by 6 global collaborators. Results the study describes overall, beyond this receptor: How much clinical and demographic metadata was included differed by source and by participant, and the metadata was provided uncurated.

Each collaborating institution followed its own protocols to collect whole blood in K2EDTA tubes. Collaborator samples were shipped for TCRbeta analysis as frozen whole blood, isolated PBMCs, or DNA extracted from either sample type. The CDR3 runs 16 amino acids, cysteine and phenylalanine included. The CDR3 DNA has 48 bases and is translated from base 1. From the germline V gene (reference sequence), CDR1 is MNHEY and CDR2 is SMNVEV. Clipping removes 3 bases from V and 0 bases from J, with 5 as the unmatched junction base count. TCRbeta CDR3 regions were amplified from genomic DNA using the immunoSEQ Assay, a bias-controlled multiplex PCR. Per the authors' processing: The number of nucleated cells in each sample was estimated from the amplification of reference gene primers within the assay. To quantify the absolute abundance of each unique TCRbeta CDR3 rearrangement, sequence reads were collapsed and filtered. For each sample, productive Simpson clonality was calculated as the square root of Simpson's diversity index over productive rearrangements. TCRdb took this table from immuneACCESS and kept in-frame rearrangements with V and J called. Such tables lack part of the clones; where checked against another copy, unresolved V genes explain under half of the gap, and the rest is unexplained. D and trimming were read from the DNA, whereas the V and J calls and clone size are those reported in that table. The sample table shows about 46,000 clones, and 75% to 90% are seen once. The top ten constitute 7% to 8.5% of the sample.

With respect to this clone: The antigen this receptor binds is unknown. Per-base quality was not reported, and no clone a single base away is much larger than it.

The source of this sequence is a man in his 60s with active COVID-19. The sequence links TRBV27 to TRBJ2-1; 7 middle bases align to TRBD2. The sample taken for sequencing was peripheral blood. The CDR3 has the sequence CASSFSSGSSYNEQFF. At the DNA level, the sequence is TGTGCCAGCAGTTTTTCTAGCGGAAGCTCCTACAATGAGCAGTTCTTC.